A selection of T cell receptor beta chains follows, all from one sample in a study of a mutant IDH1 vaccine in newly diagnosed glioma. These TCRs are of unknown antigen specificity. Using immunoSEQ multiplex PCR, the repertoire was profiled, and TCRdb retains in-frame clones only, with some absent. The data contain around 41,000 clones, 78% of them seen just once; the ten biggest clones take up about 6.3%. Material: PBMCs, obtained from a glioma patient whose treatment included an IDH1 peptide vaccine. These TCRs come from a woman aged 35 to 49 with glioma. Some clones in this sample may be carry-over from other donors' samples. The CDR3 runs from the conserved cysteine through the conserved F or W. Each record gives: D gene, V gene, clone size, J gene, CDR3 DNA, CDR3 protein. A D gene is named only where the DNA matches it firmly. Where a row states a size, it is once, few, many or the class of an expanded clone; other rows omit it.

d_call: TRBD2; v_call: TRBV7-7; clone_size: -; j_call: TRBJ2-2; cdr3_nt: TGTGCTAGCAGCCAAGAAGGCGGGGGGCCAGGCGGGGAGCTGTTTTTT; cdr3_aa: CASSQEGGGPGGELFF
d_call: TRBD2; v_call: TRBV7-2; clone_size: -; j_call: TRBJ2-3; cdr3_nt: TGTGCCAGCAGTTGGACCCGGGACTATACAGATACGCAGTATTTT; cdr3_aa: CASSWTRDYTDTQYF
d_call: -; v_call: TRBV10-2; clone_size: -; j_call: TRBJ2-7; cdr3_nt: TGCGCCAGCCGCCCATCGGGTTCAGGCTACGAGCAGTACTTC; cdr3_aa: CASRPSGSGYEQYF
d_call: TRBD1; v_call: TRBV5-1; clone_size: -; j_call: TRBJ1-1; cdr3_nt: TGCGCCAGCCACAGGACAGGAGGGAACACTGAAGCTTTCTTT; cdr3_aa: CASHRTGGNTEAFF
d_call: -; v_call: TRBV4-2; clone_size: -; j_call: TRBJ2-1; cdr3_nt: TGTGCCAGCAGCCAAGGAAGGTCGGGACACTACAATGAGCAGTTCTTC; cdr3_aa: CASSQGRSGHYNEQFF
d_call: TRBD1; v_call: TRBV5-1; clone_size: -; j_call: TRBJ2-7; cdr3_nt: TGCGCCAGCAGCTTTGGACAGGGCCCCAAAGTGGGGGAGCAGTACTTC; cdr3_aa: CASSFGQGPKVGEQYF
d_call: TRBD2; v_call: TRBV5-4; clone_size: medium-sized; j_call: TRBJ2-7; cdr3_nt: TGTGCCAGCAGCTCTGGCCCTCCTGGGACTAGCGTCTACGAGCAGTACTTC; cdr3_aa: CASSSGPPGTSVYEQYF
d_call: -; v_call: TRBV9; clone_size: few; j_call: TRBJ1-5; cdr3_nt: TGTGCCAGCAGCTTACAAAGCAATCAGCCCCAGCATTTT; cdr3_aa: CASSLQSNQPQHF
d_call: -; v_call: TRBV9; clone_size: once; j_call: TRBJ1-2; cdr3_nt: TGTGCCAGCAGCGTGGCGGGATATAACTATGGCTACACCTTC; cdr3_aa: CASSVAGYNYGYTF
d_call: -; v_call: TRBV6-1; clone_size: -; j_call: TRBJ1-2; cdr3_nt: TGTGCCAGCAGTGAATGGTCGACGGATGGCTACACCTTC; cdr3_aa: CASSEWSTDGYTF
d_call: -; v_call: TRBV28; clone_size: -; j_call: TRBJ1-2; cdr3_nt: TGTGCCAGCAGTTTGATTCAGGGCGGAGGCTACACCTTC; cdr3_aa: CASSLIQGGGYTF
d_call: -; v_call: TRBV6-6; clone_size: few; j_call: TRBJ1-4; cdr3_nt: TGTGCCAGCAGTTTGTCCGAAAAACTGTTTTTT; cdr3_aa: CASSLSEKLFF
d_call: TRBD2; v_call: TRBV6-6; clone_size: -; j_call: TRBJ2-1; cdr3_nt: TGTGCCAGCAGCTTACCGGGACTAGCGGGGGATGAGCAGTTCTTC; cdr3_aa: CASSLPGLAGDEQFF
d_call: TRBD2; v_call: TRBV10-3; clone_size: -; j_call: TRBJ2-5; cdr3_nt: TGTGCCATCAGTGCCGAGAGCGGGGGCCAAGAGACCCAGTACTTC; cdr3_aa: CAISAESGGQETQYF
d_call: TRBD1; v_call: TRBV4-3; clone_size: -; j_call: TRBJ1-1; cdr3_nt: TGCGCCAGCAGTCGTACAGGGGGCGCGACTGAAGCTTTCTTT; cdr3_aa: CASSRTGGATEAFF
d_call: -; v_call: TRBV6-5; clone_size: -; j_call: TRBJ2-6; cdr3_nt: TGTGCCAGCAGTTACGACAGAGGTACCGGCGTCCTGACTTTC; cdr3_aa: CASSYDRGTGVLTF
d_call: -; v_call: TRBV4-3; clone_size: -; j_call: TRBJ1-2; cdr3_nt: TGCGCCAGCAGCCAAGATAGACACACTTATGGCTACACCTTC; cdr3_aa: CASSQDRHTYGYTF
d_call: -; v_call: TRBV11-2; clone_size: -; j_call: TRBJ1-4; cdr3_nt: TGTGCCAGCAGCTTAGGTCCCGTGGGGGGCGAAAAACTGTTTTTT; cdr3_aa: CASSLGPVGGEKLFF
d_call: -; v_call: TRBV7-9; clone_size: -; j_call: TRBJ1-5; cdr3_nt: TGTGCCAGCAGCCGGTTGAATCAGCCCCAGCATTTT; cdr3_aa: CASSRLNQPQHF
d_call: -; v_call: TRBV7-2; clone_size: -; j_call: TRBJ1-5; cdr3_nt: TGTGCCAGCAGCTTTCTTGACGGTAGCAATCAGCCCCAGCATTTT; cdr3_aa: CASSFLDGSNQPQHF
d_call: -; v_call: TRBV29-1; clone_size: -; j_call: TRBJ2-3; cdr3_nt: TGCAGCGTTCATCGAGGGGATACGCAGTATTTT; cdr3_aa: CSVHRGDTQYF
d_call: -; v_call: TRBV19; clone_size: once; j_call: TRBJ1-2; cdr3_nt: TGTGCCAGTAGTAGCGGGACCTCGGGATTGTTTGGCTACACCTTC; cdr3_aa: CASSSGTSGLFGYTF
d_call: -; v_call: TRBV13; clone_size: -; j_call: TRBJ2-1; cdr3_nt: TGTGCCAGCAGACTTGGGGGGACCTACAATGAGCAGTTCTTC; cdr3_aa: CASRLGGTYNEQFF
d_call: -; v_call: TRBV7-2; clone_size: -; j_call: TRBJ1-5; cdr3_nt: TGTGCCAGCAGCCCTCAGGGATCGGGACTCCCTCAGCCCCAGCATTTT; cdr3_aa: CASSPQGSGLPQPQHF
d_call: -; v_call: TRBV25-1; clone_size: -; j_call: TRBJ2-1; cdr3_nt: TGTGCCAGCAGCGCCCTGGGGGGCTATGAGCAGTTCTTC; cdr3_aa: CASSALGGYEQFF
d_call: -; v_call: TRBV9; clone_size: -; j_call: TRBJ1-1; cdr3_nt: TGTGCCAGCAGCTCTTTACTGAACACTGAAGCTTTCTTT; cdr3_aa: CASSSLLNTEAFF
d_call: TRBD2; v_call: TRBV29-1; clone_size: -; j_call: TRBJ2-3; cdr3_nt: TGCAGCGTTGTGATGGCGGGAGGGCCAGTAGATACGCAGTATTTT; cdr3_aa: CSVVMAGGPVDTQYF
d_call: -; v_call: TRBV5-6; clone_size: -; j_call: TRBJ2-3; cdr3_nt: TGTGCCAGCAGCTTGGCGGGAGATACGCAGTATTTT; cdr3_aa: CASSLAGDTQYF
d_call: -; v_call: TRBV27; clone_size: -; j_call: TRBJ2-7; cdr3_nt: TGTGCCAGCAGTTTTGGGAGTAGCTCCTACGAGCAGTACTTC; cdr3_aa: CASSFGSSSYEQYF
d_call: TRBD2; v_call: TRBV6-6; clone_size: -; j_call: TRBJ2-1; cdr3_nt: TGTGCCAGCAGTCACCCGGGGCTAGCGGGGGGGTATGAGCAGTTCTTC; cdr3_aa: CASSHPGLAGGYEQFF
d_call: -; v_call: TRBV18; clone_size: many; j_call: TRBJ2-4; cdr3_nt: TGTGCCAGCTCACAGGGGCAGGTTGACATTCAGTACTTC; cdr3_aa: CASSQGQVDIQYF
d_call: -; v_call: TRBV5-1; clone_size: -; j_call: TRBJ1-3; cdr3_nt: TGCGCCAGCAGCTTGGATCCACCCGACAGTGGAAACACCATATATTTT; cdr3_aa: CASSLDPPDSGNTIYF
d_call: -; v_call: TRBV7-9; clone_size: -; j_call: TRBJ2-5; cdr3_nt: TGTGCCAGCAGCTTAGCGCAGGGACCAGAAGAGACCCAGTACTTC; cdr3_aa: CASSLAQGPEETQYF
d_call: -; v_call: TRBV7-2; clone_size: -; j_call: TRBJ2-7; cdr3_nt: TGTGCCAGCAGCCTCCAGCCTGGACAAAAGATCTCCTACGAGCAGTACTTC; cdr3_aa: CASSLQPGQKISYEQYF
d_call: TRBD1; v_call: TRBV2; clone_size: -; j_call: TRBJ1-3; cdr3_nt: TGTGCCAGCAGCGATTTAGGACAGGGGAAATCTGGAAACACCATATATTTT; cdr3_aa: CASSDLGQGKSGNTIYF
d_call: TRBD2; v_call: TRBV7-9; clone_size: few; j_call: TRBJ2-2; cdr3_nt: TGTGCCAGCAGCTTAAGCGGGGGGAGGACCGGGGAGCTGTTTTTT; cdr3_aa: CASSLSGGRTGELFF
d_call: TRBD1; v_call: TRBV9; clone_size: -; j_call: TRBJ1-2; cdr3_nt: TGTGCCAGCAGCGTTTCCGGGACAGCCTATGGCTACACCTTC; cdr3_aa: CASSVSGTAYGYTF
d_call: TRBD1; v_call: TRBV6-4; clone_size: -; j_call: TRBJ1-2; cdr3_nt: TGTGCCAGCAGCGCCTCGGGACAGGCCAGCGCGGATGGCTACACCTTC; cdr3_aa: CASSASGQASADGYTF
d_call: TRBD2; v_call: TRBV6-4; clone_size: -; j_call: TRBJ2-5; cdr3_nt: TGTGCCAGCAGCCCGGGAGGGCCCGAGGAGACCCAGTACTTC; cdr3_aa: CASSPGGPEETQYF
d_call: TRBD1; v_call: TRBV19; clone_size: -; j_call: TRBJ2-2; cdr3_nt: TGTGCCAGTAGTATAGGGACAGGTCGACGCACCGGGGAGCTGTTTTTT; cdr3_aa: CASSIGTGRRTGELFF
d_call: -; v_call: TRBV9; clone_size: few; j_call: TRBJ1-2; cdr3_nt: TGTGCCAGCCGACGGGGTCAGGGCTACACCTTC; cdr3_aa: CASRRGQGYTF
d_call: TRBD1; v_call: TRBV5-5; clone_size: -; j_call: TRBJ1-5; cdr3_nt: TGTGCCAGCAGCTGGGACAGGAAACGGCCCCAGCATTTT; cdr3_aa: CASSWDRKRPQHF
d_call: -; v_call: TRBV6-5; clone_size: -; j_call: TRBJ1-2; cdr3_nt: TGTGCCAGCCGCTCTAGTAACTATGGCTACACCTTC; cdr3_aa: CASRSSNYGYTF
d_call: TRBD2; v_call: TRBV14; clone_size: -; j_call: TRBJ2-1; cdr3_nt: TGTGCCAGCAGCCGCGAGGGGACTAGCGCTTACAATGAGCAGTTCTTC; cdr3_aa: CASSREGTSAYNEQFF
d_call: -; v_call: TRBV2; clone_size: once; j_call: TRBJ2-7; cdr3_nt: TGTGCCAGCCGCGAAGGGGCGCGGACATACGAGCAGTACTTC; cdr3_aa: CASREGARTYEQYF
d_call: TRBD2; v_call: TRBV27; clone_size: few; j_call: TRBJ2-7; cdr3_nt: TGTGCCAGCAGTCCAAGGACTAGTTCGGGGGAGCAGTACTTC; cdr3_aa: CASSPRTSSGEQYF
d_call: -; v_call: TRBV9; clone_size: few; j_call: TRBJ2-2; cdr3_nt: TGTGCCAGCAGCGTAGGAGGGATCACCGGGGAGCTGTTTTTT; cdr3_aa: CASSVGGITGELFF
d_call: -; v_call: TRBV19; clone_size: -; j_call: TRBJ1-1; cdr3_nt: TGTGCCAGTACCCAGGGACGGAGGAACACTGAAGCTTTCTTT; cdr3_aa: CASTQGRRNTEAFF
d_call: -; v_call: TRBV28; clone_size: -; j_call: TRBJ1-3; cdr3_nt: TGTGCCAGCAGTCCAAGCCCGGCCGGGTCTTCCTGGAGAGGCACCATATATTTT; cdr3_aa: CASSPSPAGSSWRGTIYF
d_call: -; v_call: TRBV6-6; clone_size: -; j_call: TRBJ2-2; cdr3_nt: TGTGCCAGCAAAGGGACCTTAGCGACCGGGGAGCTGTTTTTT; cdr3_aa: CASKGTLATGELFF
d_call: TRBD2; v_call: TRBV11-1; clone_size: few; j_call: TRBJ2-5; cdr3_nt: TGTGCCAGCAGCCGACGCGGACTAGCGGGGGCAGAAGAGACCCAGTACTTC; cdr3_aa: CASSRRGLAGAEETQYF
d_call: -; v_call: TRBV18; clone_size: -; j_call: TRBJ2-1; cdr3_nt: TGTGCCAGCTCACCAACTGGGGCCTACGATGAGCAGTTCTTC; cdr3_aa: CASSPTGAYDEQFF
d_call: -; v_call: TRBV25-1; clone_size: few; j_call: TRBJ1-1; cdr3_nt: TGTGCCAGCAGCCCCAGGGCAAACACTGAAGCTTTCTTT; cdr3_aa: CASSPRANTEAFF